The source of this T cell receptor (beta chain) is a study of T cells after posttransplantation cyclophosphamide. This clone was seen at least ten times. Busulfan-fludarabine conditioning, marrow transplant, and cyclophosphamide on days +3 and +4 were administered. Some clones are missing from TCRdb's copy, which holds only in-frame ones; the method was immunoSEQ multiplex PCR. This set yields roughly 14,000 clones and no singletons; the top ten hold roughly 23%. Germline V gene data show CDR1 as SGHTA and CDR2 as FQGNSA. The CDR3 is 15 amino acids. Trimming at V came to 4 bases and at J to 2 bases, leaving 3 bases not matched to a gene.

Sample: PBMCs, taken more than 950 days after allogeneic stem cell transplant with posttransplant cyclophosphamide. This chain links TRBV7-2 with TRBJ1-2, with 11 bases aligning to TRBD1. This sequence originates from a female patient in her thirties or forties who received an allogeneic stem cell transplant from a related donor, was CMV-positive, and had no GVHD. T cells may partly derive from the graft donor. The DNA of the CDR3 is TGTGCCAGCAGCTCCAGGACAGGGGGCAACTATGGCTACACCTTC. It is translated as CASSSRTGGNYGYTF.